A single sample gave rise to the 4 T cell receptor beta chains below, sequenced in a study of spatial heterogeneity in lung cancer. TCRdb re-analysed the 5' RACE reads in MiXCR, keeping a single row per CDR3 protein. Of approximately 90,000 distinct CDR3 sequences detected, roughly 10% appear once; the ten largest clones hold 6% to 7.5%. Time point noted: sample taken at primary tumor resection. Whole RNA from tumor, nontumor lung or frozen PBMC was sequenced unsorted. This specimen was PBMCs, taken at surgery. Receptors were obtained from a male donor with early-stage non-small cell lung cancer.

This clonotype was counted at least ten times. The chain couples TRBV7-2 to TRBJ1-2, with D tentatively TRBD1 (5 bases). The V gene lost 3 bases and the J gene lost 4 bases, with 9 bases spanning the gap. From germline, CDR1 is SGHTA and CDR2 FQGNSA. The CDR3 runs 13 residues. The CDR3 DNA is TGTGCCAGCAGCTTTGACAGCCTCTATGGCTACACCTTC. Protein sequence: CASSFDSLYGYTF.

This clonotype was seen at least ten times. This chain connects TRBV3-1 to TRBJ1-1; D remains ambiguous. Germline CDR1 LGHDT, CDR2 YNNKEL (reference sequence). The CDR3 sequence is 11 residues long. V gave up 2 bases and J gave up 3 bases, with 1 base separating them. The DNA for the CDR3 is TGTGCCAGCAGCCAACACACTGAAGCTTTCTTT. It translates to CASSQHTEAFF.

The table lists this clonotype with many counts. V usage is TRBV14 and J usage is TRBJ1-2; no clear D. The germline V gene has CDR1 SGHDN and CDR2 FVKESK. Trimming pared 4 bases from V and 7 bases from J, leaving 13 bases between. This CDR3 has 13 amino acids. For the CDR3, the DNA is TGTGCCAGCAGCCTCCGGGCTCGTGGTGGCTACACCTTC. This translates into CASSLRARGGYTF. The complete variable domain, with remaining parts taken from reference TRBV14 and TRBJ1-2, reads EAGVTQFPSHSVIEKGQTVTLRCDPISGHDNLYWYRRVMGKEIKFLLHFVKESKQDESGMPNNRFLAERTGGTYSTLKVQPAELEDSGVYFCASSLRARGGYTFGSGTRLTVV.

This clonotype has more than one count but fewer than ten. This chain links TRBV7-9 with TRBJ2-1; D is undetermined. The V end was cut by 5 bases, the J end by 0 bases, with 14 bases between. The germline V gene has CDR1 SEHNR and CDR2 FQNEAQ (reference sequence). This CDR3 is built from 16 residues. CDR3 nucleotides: TGTGCCAGCAGCCCAGATGGCCGTAGCTCCTACAATGAGCAGTTCTTC. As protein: CASSPDGRSSYNEQFF.